The rows below give T cell receptor beta chains drawn from one sample of a study of metastatic and nonmetastatic thyroid tumors. TCRdb ran MiXCR on the PCR reads. Here the sample spans around 30,000 clones, about 15% being singletons. Sequences were obtained from blood. These receptors were obtained from a female donor with papillary thyroid cancer or a benign thyroid nodule (not recorded which). Some clones in this sample may be carry-over from other donors' samples. CDR3s include the opening cysteine and the closing phenylalanine or tryptophan. Each record gives: J gene, V gene, CDR3 protein.

TRBJ2-3 | TRBV19 | CASMNRDIYTDTQYF
TRBJ1-4 | TRBV4-2 | CASSQELGTGNEKLFF
TRBJ2-7 | TRBV28 | CASSLPSAGGYEQYF
TRBJ1-6 | TRBV6-1 | CAGSGQGYNSPLRF
TRBJ2-7 | TRBV5-5 | CASIFSPSGTTKQYF
TRBJ1-2 | TRBV6-1 | CASSTSDNRGYTF
TRBJ1-5 | TRBV7-8 | CASSVSPSGQPQHF
TRBJ2-1 | TRBV11-3 | CASSLGLARGEQFF
TRBJ2-5 | TRBV19 | CASSIPSGSRETQYF
TRBJ1-4 | TRBV28 | CASSPSCTGTTNEKLFF
TRBJ2-7 | TRBV4-1 | CASSQASEQYF
TRBJ1-1 | TRBV20-1 | CSARGNTEAFF
TRBJ1-2 | TRBV7-3 | CASSLTFGTRYGYTF
TRBJ1-1 | TRBV18 | CASSPNAGTVTEAFF
TRBJ2-3 | TRBV28 | CASSPIAGADTQYF
TRBJ1-5 | TRBV20-1 | CSARDSREELRSSNQPQHF
TRBJ2-1 | TRBV5-1 | CASSPGPDYNEQFF
TRBJ2-1 | TRBV11-2 | CASSLGLGGQFF
TRBJ2-6 | TRBV10-3 | CAITDSGANVLTF
TRBJ2-7 | TRBV20-1 | CSARDLRASYEQYF
TRBJ2-6 | TRBV27 | CASSAQVPGGSNVLTF
TRBJ1-1 | TRBV7-2 | CASSLGTGGRAEAFF
TRBJ1-2 | TRBV27 | CASSHGRNYGYTF
TRBJ2-7 | TRBV5-1 | CASSLDHARYEQYF
TRBJ2-5 | TRBV5-1 | CASSPTGAGGLKETQYF
TRBJ2-7 | TRBV7-2 | CASSLTASNEQYF
TRBJ2-1 | TRBV7-8 | CASSLVAGTDSYNEQFF
TRBJ2-7 | TRBV11-3 | CASSLSRRAFEQYF
TRBJ1-3 | TRBV5-8 | CASSRQGTGNTIYF
TRBJ2-3 | TRBV10-3 | CAIRDPPWANTSDTQYF
TRBJ2-7 | TRBV2 | CASSENNGAQYF
TRBJ2-7 | TRBV11-1 | CASSWTGSGSSYEQYF
TRBJ2-5 | TRBV28 | CASNRRETQYF
TRBJ1-1 | TRBV28 | CASSSYRPEAFF
TRBJ2-5 | TRBV2 | CASMETGYQETQYF
TRBJ2-7 | TRBV2 | CASSGPGSKDYGQYF
TRBJ2-3 | TRBV20-1 | CSARAQPLAATDTQYF
TRBJ1-5 | TRBV6-1 | CASSRGDSNQPQHF
TRBJ2-5 | TRBV20-1 | CSAIKEDREETQYF
TRBJ2-5 | TRBV20-1 | CSVILRGLGETQYF
TRBJ1-2 | TRBV24-1 | CATSDIRGGGGYTF
TRBJ1-1 | TRBV5-1 | CASSLDSGRTEAFF